What follows is one T cell receptor beta chain and its context. Its target is unknown. V lost 0 bases and J 0 bases, leaving 5 bases between the germline ends. This CDR3 is built from 14 residues. The germline CDR1 and CDR2 sequences are MNHEY and SVGEGT. A single record per CDR3 protein comes from TCRdb applying MiXCR to the reads. Of 450,000 to 600,000 distinct CDR3 sequences listed, under 55% were seen once; the top ten hold about 41%. The record originates from a study of T cell repertoires in cytomegalovirus infection. Study as a whole: Alongside well-studied HLA-B-restricted CMV epitopes, recently identified HLA-C-restricted CMV epitopes were also used. Signatures in public TCR beta sequences pointed to both CMV infection and matching HLA type. Study-level points and caveats: The response measured ex vivo was dominated by TCR beta clonotypes (HLA-C-restricted and CMV-specific). Based on cumulative public TCR beta family frequency, carriers of CMV plus the relevant HLA were identified.

This material consisted of cultured PBMCs, taken from culture after CMV antigen stimulation. The V and J genes are TRBV6-2 or TRBV6-3 and TRBJ1-2, with D hard to call. The sequence was obtained from a human donor in good health (CMV status not recorded). Some clones in this sample may be carry-over from other donors' samples. DNA for the CDR3: TGTGCCAGCAGTTACTCTCCAGCTAACTATGGCTACACCTTC. Translating gives CASSYSPANYGYTF.